These T cell receptor beta chains were read from a single sample in a study of T-cell memory formation after mild COVID-19. Using its own MiXCR run on the 5' RACE reads, TCRdb lists one record per CDR3 protein. The sample yields 400,000 to 500,000 distinct CDR3 sequences, 15% to 20% seen once. The source material was PBMCs or a T cell subset sorted from them (not recorded which). The receptors come from a man aged 18 to 29 who had mild COVID-19 (a few samples of this study predate the infection). Cell type and time point are not known. Both conserved end residues are trimmed from each CDR3. The order of the fields is J gene, V gene, CDR3 protein.

TRBJ2-3	TRBV6-2/TRBV6-3	ATHRLAGNTDTQY
TRBJ2-3	TRBV20-1	SAWDSRTDTQY
TRBJ1-1	TRBV2	ASSEVGQNTEAF
TRBJ2-1	TRBV6-5	ASSYASGNFEQF
TRBJ2-1	TRBV6-5	ASTRGGPFNEQF
TRBJ1-3	TRBV20-1	SARRISSGNTIY
TRBJ2-3	TRBV5-5	ASSLAVATDTQY
TRBJ1-2	TRBV28	ASSLRGGYGYT
TRBJ2-4	TRBV7-2	ASSSGTGKNIQY
TRBJ2-3	TRBV25-1	ASIQGTDTQY
TRBJ1-1	TRBV20-1	SERGRPTEAF
TRBJ2-3	TRBV9	ASSSTSGGDDTQY
TRBJ2-2	TRBV2	ASSDYRGAGELF
TRBJ2-2	TRBV4-2	ASRGDRSAGELF
TRBJ2-1	TRBV7-3	ASSPSTDYNEQF
TRBJ2-1	TRBV5-1	ASSSIGGRIEQF
TRBJ2-7	TRBV10-3	AIRKGPEQY
TRBJ1-2	TRBV18	ASSRDPYGYT
TRBJ2-1	TRBV5-4	ASSSPGQGYNEQF
TRBJ2-2	TRBV5-4	ASSLDRGQTGELF
TRBJ1-2	TRBV5-8	ASSPGPDLGYT